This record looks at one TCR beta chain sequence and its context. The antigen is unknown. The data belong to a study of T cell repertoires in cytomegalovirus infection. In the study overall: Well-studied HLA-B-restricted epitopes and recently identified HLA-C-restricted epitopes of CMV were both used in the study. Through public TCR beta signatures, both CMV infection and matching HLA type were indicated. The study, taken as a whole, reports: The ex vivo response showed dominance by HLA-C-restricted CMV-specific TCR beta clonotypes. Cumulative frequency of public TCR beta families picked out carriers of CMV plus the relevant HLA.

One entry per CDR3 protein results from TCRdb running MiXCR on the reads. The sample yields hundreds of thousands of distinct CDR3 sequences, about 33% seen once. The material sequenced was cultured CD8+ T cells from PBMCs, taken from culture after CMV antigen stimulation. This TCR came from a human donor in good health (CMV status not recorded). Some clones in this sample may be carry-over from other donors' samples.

The CDR3 DNA is TGTGCCAGCAGTTACACCGGGGGGAGGGATGAGCAGTTCTTC. It encodes CASSYTGGRDEQFF. The V gene is TRBV6-2 or TRBV6-3, the J gene TRBJ2-1; 7 nucleotides agree with TRBD2. This CDR3 is built from 14 residues. V shed 2 bases and J 8 bases; nucleotides not matched to a gene: 6. CDR1 MNHEY and CDR2 SVGEGT come from the germline V gene.